These 27 T cell receptor beta chains originate from one sample sequenced in a study of CD8 T cells in Susac syndrome. A quantity of roughly 0.5 to 1 ug RNA underwent reverse transcription using random hexamers. TCRdb itself ran the immunoSEQ multiplex PCR reads through MiXCR, one entry per CDR3 protein. The sample shows some 120,000 distinct CDR3 sequences, approximately 94% of them seen only once. Sequencing was done on a sample of CD4+ T cells from PBMCs. Receptor source: a human donor with multiple sclerosis.

The chain combines TRBV4-2 with TRBJ1-1; maybe TRBD1 (5 bases). CDR3 length: 16 residues. CDR1 is LGHNA, CDR2 YNFKEQ, per germline. V shed 6 bases and J shed 1 base, with 18 bases lying between them. The CDR3 region is CASRTNINRKNTEAFF. In nucleotides, the CDR3 is TGTGCCAGCAGAACTAATATAAACAGGAAGAACACTGAAGCTTTCTTT.

This clonotype has more than one count but fewer than ten. The chain joins TRBV6-2 or TRBV6-3 to TRBJ1-1; D call uncertain. Trimming took off 5 bases at V and 0 bases at J, with 4 bases between the two ends. CDR3 length equals 12 residues. Germline V gene data show CDR1 as MNHEY and CDR2 as SVGEGT. CDR3 sequence (DNA): TGTGCCAGCAGTCCCATGAACACTGAAGCTTTCTTT. As protein: CASSPMNTEAFF.

This chain joins TRBV6-2 or TRBV6-3 and TRBJ2-4; a possible D gene is TRBD1 (5 bases). CDR1 MNHEY and CDR2 SVGEGT come from the germline V gene. V shed 10 bases and J shed 4 bases, with 11 bases lying between them. This CDR3 contains 12 residues. The chain's CDR3 is CAIGAAKNIQYF. The CDR3 bases are TGTGCCATTGGGGCCGCGAAAAACATTCAGTACTTC.

The chain is built from TRBV18 and TRBJ2-6; tentatively, D is TRBD1 (5 bases). Trimming left V 3 bases short and J 3 bases short, with 15 bases between. CDR1 is KGHSH, CDR2 LQKENI, per germline. The CDR3 has 17 residues. The CDR3 region is CASSPRQGTYGANVLTF. In nucleotides, the CDR3 is TGTGCCAGCTCACCGAGGCAGGGAACTTATGGGGCCAACGTCCTGACTTTC.

The chain carries TRBV5-1 and TRBJ2-7; no reliable D call. The V and J ends lost 0 bases and 1 base respectively, with 8 bases between them. The CDR3 is made up of 14 amino acids. CDR1 is SGHRS and CDR2 is YFSETQ in the germline V gene. CDR3 bases: TGCGCCAGCAGCTTGGGGGCAGCTTCCTACGAGCAGTACTTC. It specifies CASSLGAASYEQYF.

The V call is TRBV30, the J call TRBJ1-5, with D perhaps matching TRBD1 (6 bases). V was pared by 3 bases and J by 5 bases, with 17 bases between. Germline V CDR1 and CDR2: GTSNPN, SVGIG (reference sequence). The CDR3 is made up of 15 amino acids. This chain's CDR3 is CAWRGKQGRDQPQHF. CDR3 bases: TGTGCCTGGAGGGGGAAACAGGGTCGGGATCAGCCCCAGCATTTT.

This chain connects TRBV9 to TRBJ1-1; TRBD1 aligns across 11 bases. Trimming removed 2 bases from V and 4 bases from J; junction bases left unmatched: 7. Per germline, CDR1 SGDLS and CDR2 YYNGEE. CDR3 size: 16 residues. In nucleotides, the CDR3 is TGTGCCAGCAGCGTCTGGGACAGGGGGTATGTCACTGAAGCTTTCTTT. Protein sequence: CASSVWDRGYVTEAFF.

The rearrangement joins TRBV5-4 to TRBJ2-7; no definite D call. This CDR3 contains 12 residues. CDR1 SGHNT and CDR2 YYREEE come from the germline V gene (reference sequence). The ends were cut back, 4 bases at V and 5 bases at J, with 10 bases in the middle. The chain's CDR3 is CASSRSLDEQYF. CDR3 DNA sequence: TGTGCCAGCAGCCGGAGTCTGGACGAGCAGTACTTC.

The chain uses TRBV5-1 and TRBJ1-5; tentative D call: TRBD1 (6 bases). V was pared by 5 bases and J by 8 bases, with 11 bases between. The CDR3 loop spans 12 amino acids. Germline V gene data show CDR1 as SGHRS and CDR2 as YFSETQ. CDR3 sequence reads: CASSRGIKPQHF. CDR3 sequence (DNA): TGCGCCAGCAGTAGGGGGATAAAGCCCCAGCATTTT.

The J gene is TRBJ1-4, the V gene TRBV2; weak D call: TRBD1 (5 bases). Germline CDR1 SNHLY, CDR2 FYNNEI. The length of the CDR3 is 13 residues. Trimming removed 6 bases at V and 6 bases at J, with 11 bases between. CDR3 DNA sequence: TGTGCCAGCAGCGGCAGGGCGGATGAAAAACTGTTTTTT. Its translation: CASSGRADEKLFF.

This clonotype was observed a handful of times. The chain has TRBV7-8 and TRBJ2-6; D gene ambiguous. Trimming removed 5 bases from V and 1 base from J, with 3 bases in between. Germline CDR1 SGHVS, CDR2 FQNEAQ. The CDR3 spans 13 residues. For the CDR3, the DNA is TGTGCCAGCAGCCCGTCTGGGGCCAACGTCCTGACTTTC. It is translated as CASSPSGANVLTF.

The CDR3 DNA reads as TGTGCCAGCAGTTTAACAGCGGGAGGGCCGTGGCAGTACTTC. Amino acids: CASSLTAGGPWQYF. This chain uses TRBV27 with TRBJ2-7; 10 positions match TRBD2. The CDR3 has 14 residues. CDR1 is MNHEY, CDR2 SMNVEV, per germline (reference sequence). Trimming at V came to 2 bases and at J to 9 bases, leaving 7 bases not matched to a gene.

This clonotype was recorded once. The genes are TRBV27 and TRBJ2-1; 12 nucleotides align to TRBD2. CDR1 and CDR2 from the germline V gene are MNHEY and SMNVEV (reference sequence). The CDR3 is made up of 17 amino acids. Germline trimming cut 4 bases from V and 0 bases from J; bases unmatched to any gene: 4. The CDR3 coding sequence is TGTGCCAGCAGTTCCCCACTAGCGGGGGGCTCCTACAATGAGCAGTTCTTC. It codes for CASSSPLAGGSYNEQFF.

V and J are TRBV2 and TRBJ1-1; D call uncertain. The CDR3 has 12 residues. Germline V lookup: CDR1 SNHLY, CDR2 FYNNEI. V was clipped by 7 bases and J by 11 bases, with 17 bases between them. The CDR3 region has the DNA TGTGCCAGCAAACCATCGGGTATCCGGGCTTTCTTT. This gives the protein CASKPSGIRAFF.

This rearrangement joins TRBV18 to TRBJ1-1; D call uncertain. The germline CDR1 and CDR2 sequences are KGHSH and LQKENI. The CDR3 consists of 16 residues. Trimming pared 2 bases from V and 1 base from J, leaving 14 bases between. The CDR3 bases are TGTGCCAGCTCACCAAGGAGCCTCCCCGCGAACACTGAAGCTTTCTTT. It codes for CASSPRSLPANTEAFF.

V is TRBV29-1 and J is TRBJ2-1, with D perhaps matching TRBD1 or TRBD2 (5 bases each). The CDR3 has 12 residues. The germline gives CDR1 SQVTM, CDR2 ANQGSEA. CDR3 in amino acids: CSWGWNGNEQFF. In DNA form, the CDR3 reads TGCAGTTGGGGGTGGAACGGCAATGAGCAGTTCTTC.

The V and J genes are TRBV29-1 and TRBJ1-5, with unresolved D. Trimming took 6 bases from V and 5 from J, leaving 23 bases between them. CDR3 size: 16 residues. CDR1 and CDR2 from the germline V gene are SQVTM and ANQGSEA. The CDR3 DNA sequence: TGCAGCGTCCTAATTTGGGGAAATAGAGGCGATCAGCCCCAGCATTTT. Its translation: CSVLIWGNRGDQPQHF.

This sequence joins TRBV18 and TRBJ1-2; 8 bases align to TRBD1. The germline gives CDR1 KGHSH, CDR2 LQKENI. The CDR3 covers 12 residues. Trimming took 3 bases from V and 8 from J; bases not matched to a gene: 2. CDR3 region: CASSPDRDGYTF. Here the CDR3 DNA reads TGTGCCAGCTCACCGGACAGGGACGGCTACACCTTC.

The V gene is TRBV6-6, the J gene TRBJ1-2, with D maybe TRBD1 (5 bases). CDR1 and CDR2 from the germline V gene are MNHNY and SVGAGI (reference sequence). The CDR3 spans 14 residues. V lost 6 bases to trimming and J lost 5 bases, with 16 bases between them. Here the CDR3 reads CASSVPGVFYGYTF. The DNA of the CDR3 is TGTGCCAGCAGCGTCCCGGGGGTTTTTTATGGCTACACCTTC.

The chain is built from TRBV7-2 and TRBJ1-5; unclear D gene. V was pared by 1 base and J by 0 bases, with 10 bases between. Germline V gene data show CDR1 as SGHTA and CDR2 as FQGNSA. The CDR3 is 16 residues long. CDR3 residues: CASSLESGDSNQPQHF. The CDR3, as DNA: TGTGCCAGCAGCTTAGAATCAGGAGATAGCAATCAGCCCCAGCATTTT.

This clonotype was seen only once. This chain joins TRBV15 and TRBJ2-2, with D tentatively TRBD1 (6 bases). V was clipped by 9 bases and J by 1 base, with 12 bases between them. Germline V gene lookup returns CDR1 LNHNV and CDR2 YYDKDF (reference sequence). The CDR3 has 14 residues. CDR3 region: CATRQVGNTGELFF. In DNA form, the CDR3 reads TGTGCCACGAGACAGGTTGGGAACACCGGGGAGCTGTTTTTT.

The chain couples TRBV19 to TRBJ1-1, with D tentatively TRBD1 (5 bases). The ends were cut back, 3 bases at V and 0 bases at J, with 11 bases in the middle. In germline, CDR1 is LNHDA, CDR2 SQIVND (reference sequence). This CDR3 is built from 15 residues. DNA for the CDR3: TGTGCCAGTAGTATTCCGGGACGGATGAACACTGAAGCTTTCTTT. Protein product: CASSIPGRMNTEAFF. The full variable domain, its missing parts supplied by reference TRBV19 and TRBJ1-1, is DGGITQSPKYLFRKEGQNVTLSCEQNLNHDAMYWYRQDPGQGLRLIYYSQIVNDFQKGDIAEGYSVSREKKESFPLTVTSAQKNPTAFYLCASSIPGRMNTEAFFGQGTRLTVV.

The chain employs TRBV5-4 and TRBJ1-2; no firm D call. The CDR3 consists of 13 residues. The germline gives CDR1 SGHNT, CDR2 YYREEE (reference sequence). The V end was cut by 3 bases, the J end by 6 bases, with 12 bases between. In nucleotides, the CDR3 is TGTGCCAGCAGCTCCCTTCTGGAGGATGGCTACACCTTC. Translating it yields CASSSLLEDGYTF.

This rearrangement joins TRBV7-6 to TRBJ1-2; D is unclear. V lost 2 bases to trimming and J lost 8 bases, with 15 bases between them. Germline lookup yields CDR1 SGHVS and CDR2 FNYEAQ. CDR3 size: 14 residues. DNA of the CDR3: TGTGCCAGCAGCTTATTGGGCAGGACTGACGGCTACACCTTC. It codes for CASSLLGRTDGYTF.

The rearrangement joins TRBV6-2 or TRBV6-3 to TRBJ1-3, with D maybe TRBD1 (5 bases). This CDR3 contains 15 residues. Germline-derived CDR1 and CDR2 are MNHEY and SVGEGT. Trimming pared 2 bases from V and 0 bases from J, leaving 8 bases between. DNA for the CDR3: TGTGCCAGCAGTTACGGGGGAACCTCTGGAAACACCATATATTTT. This encodes CASSYGGTSGNTIYF.

The chain's CDR3 is CASSVGQGLSGANVLTF. CDR3 bases: TGTGCCAGCTCGGTGGGACAGGGACTCTCTGGGGCCAACGTCCTGACTTTC. This rearrangement joins TRBV18 to TRBJ2-6; 9 positions match TRBD1. V shed 6 bases, J shed 0 bases, and the junction held 6 bases outside the gene matches. CDR1 is KGHSH and CDR2 is LQKENI in the germline V gene. The CDR3 is 17 amino acids.

J is TRBJ1-4 and V is TRBV4-3; D remains unclear. V was pared by 1 base and J by 0 bases, with 9 bases between. The CDR3 spans 16 residues. Germline V CDR1 and CDR2: LGHNA, YSLEER. CDR3: CASSQVGAPTNEKLFF. The CDR3 DNA reads as TGCGCCAGCAGCCAAGTGGGCGCTCCAACTAATGAAAAACTGTTTTTT.